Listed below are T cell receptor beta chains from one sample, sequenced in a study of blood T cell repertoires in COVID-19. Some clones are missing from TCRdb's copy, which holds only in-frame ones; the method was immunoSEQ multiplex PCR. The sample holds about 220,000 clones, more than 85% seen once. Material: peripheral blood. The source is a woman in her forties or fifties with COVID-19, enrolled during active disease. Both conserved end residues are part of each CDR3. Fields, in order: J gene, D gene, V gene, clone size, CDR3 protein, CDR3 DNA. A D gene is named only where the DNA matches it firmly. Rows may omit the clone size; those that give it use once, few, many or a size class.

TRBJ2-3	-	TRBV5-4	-	CASSLDYVDTQYF	TGTGCCAGCAGCTTGGACTATGTAGATACGCAGTATTTT
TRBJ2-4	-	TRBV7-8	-	CASSPNLSDIQYF	TGTGCCAGCAGCCCTAACCTCTCGGACATTCAGTACTTC
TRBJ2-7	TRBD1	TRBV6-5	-	CASSYWTGSSYEQYF	TGTGCCAGCAGTTACTGGACAGGGAGCTCCTACGAGCAGTACTTC
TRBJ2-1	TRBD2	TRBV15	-	CATSRDLAVSYNEQFF	TGTGCCACCAGCAGAGATCTAGCGGTGAGCTACAATGAGCAGTTCTTC
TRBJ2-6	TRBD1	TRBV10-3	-	CAISGWDRPDGANVLTF	TGTGCCATTAGTGGGTGGGACAGGCCGGATGGGGCCAACGTCCTGACTTTC
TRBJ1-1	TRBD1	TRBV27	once	CASRRKVGRTGNTEAFF	TGTGCCAGCCGCCGCAAGGTCGGGCGGACAGGGAACACTGAAGCTTTCTTT
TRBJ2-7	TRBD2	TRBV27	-	CASSPTTGRVGHEQYF	TGTGCCAGCAGTCCCACAACCGGGAGGGTAGGGCACGAGCAGTACTTC
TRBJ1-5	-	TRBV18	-	CASSPLSNQPQHF	TGTGCCAGCTCACCTCTCTCTAATCAGCCCCAGCATTTT
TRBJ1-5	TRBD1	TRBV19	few	CASSISRGRLAKSQHF	TGTGCCAGTAGTATTAGTAGGGGGCGACTGGCGAAGTCCCAGCATTTT
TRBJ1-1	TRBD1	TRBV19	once	CASSPSDRGGTEAFF	TGTGCCAGTAGTCCCTCAGACAGGGGAGGGACTGAAGCTTTCTTT
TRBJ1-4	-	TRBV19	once	CASSIARGVEKLFF	TGTGCCAGTAGTATCGCCCGGGGAGTGGAAAAACTGTTTTTT
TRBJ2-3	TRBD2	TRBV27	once	CASSLVSGTSGSDTQYF	TGTGCCAGCAGTTTAGTAAGTGGGACTAGCGGATCAGATACGCAGTATTTT
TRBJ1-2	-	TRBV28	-	CATTRWRTYGYTF	TGTGCCACCACCCGGTGGAGGACTTATGGCTACACCTTC
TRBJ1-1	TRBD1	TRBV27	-	CASSFGTGGVTEAFF	TGTGCCAGCAGTTTTGGGACAGGCGGAGTGACTGAAGCTTTCTTT
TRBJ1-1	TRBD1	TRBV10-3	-	CAISGDRANTEAFF	TGTGCCATCAGTGGTGACAGGGCGAACACTGAAGCTTTCTTT
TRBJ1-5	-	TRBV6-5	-	CASSYSQNQPQHF	TGTGCCAGCAGTTACTCCCAGAATCAGCCCCAGCATTTT
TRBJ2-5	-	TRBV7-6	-	CASSLGSAQWRETQYF	TGTGCCAGCAGCTTAGGTAGTGCTCAATGGAGAGAGACCCAGTACTTC
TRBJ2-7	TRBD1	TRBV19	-	CASSPRDRVIHEQYF	TGTGCCAGTAGTCCCCGGGACAGGGTAATACACGAGCAGTACTTC
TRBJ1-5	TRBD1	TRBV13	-	CASSEGGQPQHF	TGTGCCAGCAGTGAAGGGGGCCAGCCCCAGCATTTT
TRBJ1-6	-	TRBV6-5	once	CASKEEGYLWVPLHF	TGTGCCAGCAAGGAGGAGGGCTACCTTTGGGTACCCCTCCACTTT
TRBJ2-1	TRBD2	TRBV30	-	CAWSVYGLAGIGEQFF	TGTGCCTGGAGTGTATATGGGCTAGCGGGGATCGGTGAGCAGTTCTTC
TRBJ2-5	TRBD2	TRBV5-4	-	CASSPHGGGGAYEETQYF	TGTGCCAGCAGCCCCCATGGGGGCGGGGGGGCGTACGAAGAGACCCAGTACTTC
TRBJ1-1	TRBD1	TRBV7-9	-	CASSFTGAAEAFF	TGTGCCAGCAGCTTTACAGGGGCCGCTGAAGCTTTCTTT
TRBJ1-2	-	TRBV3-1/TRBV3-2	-	CASSQGEGSGYGYTF	TGTGCCAGCAGCCAAGGAGAGGGCTCGGGCTATGGCTACACCTTC